This TCR beta chain was identified in a study of CD8 T cells in Susac syndrome. Reverse transcription of about 0.5 to 1 ug RNA used random hexamers. A single record per CDR3 protein comes from TCRdb applying MiXCR to the immunoSEQ multiplex PCR reads. The table shows about 69,000 distinct CDR3 sequences, with roughly nine tenths occurring only once. Germline V gives CDR1 MNHNY, CDR2 SVGAGI (reference sequence). This CDR3 is built from 14 residues. V was clipped by 7 bases and J by 5 bases, with 17 bases between them. The sequence was obtained from a human donor with multiple sclerosis. Sequences were obtained from CD8+ T cells from PBMCs. The rearrangement links TRBV6-6 to TRBJ1-1, with D tentatively TRBD1 (5 bases). CDR3 bases: TGTGCCAGCATTGGAGGGGCGTCTGGAACTGAAGCTTTCTTT. It encodes CASIGGASGTEAFF.